In its sample, the clone carrying this T cell receptor beta chain was seen a few times. This sample was taken from a study of T cells in Graves' hyperthyroidism and ophthalmopathy. Amplification targeted TCR beta CDR3 regions from RNA transcripts. During a first-round RT-PCR of the TCR CDR3, the HTBI primer set was used. TCRdb ran MiXCR on the multiplex PCR reads and lists one entry per CDR3 protein. The top ten hold 17% of the sample, which has 530,000 or so distinct CDR3 sequences, about 15% seen once. The length of the CDR3 is 17 residues. In germline, CDR1 is SGHVS, CDR2 FQNEAQ. V was clipped by 4 bases and J by 0 bases, with 18 bases between them.

The chain is built from TRBV7-8 and TRBJ1-2; weak D call: TRBD1 (6 bases). The clonotype comes from a woman aged 18-35 years with Graves' ophthalmopathy. Sample: blood. The chain's CDR3 is CASSWSRQAFSNYGYTF. CDR3 DNA sequence: TGTGCCAGCAGCTGGTCCAGACAGGCCTTCTCTAACTATGGCTACACCTTC.